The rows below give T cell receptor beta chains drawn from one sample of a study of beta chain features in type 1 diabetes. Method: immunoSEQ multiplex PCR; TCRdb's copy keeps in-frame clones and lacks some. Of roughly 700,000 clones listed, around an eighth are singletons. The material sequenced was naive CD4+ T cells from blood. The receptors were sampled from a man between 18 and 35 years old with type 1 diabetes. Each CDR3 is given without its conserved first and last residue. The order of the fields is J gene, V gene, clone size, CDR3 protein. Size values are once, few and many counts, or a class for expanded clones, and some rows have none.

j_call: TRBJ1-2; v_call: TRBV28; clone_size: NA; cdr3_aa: ASSLGESGYGYT
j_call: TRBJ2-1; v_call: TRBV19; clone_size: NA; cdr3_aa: ASRQGREQF
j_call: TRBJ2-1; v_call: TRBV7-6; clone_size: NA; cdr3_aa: ASSPWVAGENEQF
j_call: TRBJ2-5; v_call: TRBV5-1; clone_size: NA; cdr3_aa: ASSLVGTSGAVETQY
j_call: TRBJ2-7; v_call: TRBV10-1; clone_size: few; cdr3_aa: ASSEGTSDEQY
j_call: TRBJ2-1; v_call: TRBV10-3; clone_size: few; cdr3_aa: AITTVAGAPDNEQF
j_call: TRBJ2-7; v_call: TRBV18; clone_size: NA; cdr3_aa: ASSPPNTDEQY
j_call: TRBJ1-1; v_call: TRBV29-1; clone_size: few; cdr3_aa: SVGFQGRFGTEAF
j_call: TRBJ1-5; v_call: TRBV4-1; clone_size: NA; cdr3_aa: ASSQNPIDRGRRQPQH
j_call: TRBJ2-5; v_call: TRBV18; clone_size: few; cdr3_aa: ASSPVGQETQY
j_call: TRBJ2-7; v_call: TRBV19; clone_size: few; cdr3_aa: ASSMVSGTGPYEQY
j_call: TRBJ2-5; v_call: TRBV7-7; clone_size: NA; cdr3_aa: ASSLATGHQETQY
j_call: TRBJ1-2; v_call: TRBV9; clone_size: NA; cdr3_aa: ASSVVSGYT
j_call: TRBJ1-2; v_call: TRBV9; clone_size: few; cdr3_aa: ASSVAGTNYGYT
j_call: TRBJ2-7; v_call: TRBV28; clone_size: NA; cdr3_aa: ASSPLAGGPLTYEQY
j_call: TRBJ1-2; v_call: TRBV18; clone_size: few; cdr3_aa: ASSPGGDYGYT
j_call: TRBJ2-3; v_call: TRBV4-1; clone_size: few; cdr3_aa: ASSQSGLAGGRAQY
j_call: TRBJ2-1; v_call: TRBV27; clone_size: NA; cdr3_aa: ASSSGGRGQAPF
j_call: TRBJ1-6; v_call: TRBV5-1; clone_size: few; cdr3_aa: ASRDGQGPANSPLH
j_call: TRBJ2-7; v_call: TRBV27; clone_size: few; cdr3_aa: ASRDTGYEQY
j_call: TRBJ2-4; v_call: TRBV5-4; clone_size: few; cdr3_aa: ASSPHRRTGNKNIQY
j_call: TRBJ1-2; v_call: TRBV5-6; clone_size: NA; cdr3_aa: ASSLGQGGYGYT
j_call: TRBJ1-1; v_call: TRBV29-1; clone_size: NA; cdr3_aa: SVERVTAWMNTEAF
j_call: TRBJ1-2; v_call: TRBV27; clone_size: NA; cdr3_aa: ASHGTENYGYT
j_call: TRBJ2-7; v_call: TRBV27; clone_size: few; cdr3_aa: ASSPRGYYEQY
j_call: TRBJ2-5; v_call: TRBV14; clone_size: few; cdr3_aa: ASSHWTSGDQETQY
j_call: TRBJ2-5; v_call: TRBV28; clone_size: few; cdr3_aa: ASIKGAGTQETQY
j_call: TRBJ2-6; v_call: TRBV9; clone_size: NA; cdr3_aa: ASSTGSGANVLT
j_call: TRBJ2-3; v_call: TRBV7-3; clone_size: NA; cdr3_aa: ASTMRAGTDTQY
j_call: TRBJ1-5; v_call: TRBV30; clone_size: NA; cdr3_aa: AWSGGASNQPQH
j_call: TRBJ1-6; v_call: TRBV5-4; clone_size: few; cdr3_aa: ASSLALGSNSPLH
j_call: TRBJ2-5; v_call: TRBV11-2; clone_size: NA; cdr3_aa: ASSATTGFQETQY
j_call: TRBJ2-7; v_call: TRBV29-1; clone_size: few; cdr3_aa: SVDVANRNEQY
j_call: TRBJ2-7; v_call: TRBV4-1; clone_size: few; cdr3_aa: ASSRGLAGGYEQY
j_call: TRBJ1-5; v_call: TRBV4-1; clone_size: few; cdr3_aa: ASSPAVTQRSSNQPQH
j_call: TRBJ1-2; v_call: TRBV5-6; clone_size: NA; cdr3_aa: ASSSYYTDGYT
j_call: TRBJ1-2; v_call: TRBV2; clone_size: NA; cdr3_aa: ASGTGVEYGYT
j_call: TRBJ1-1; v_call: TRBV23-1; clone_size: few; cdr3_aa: ASSRSQGKTGLLGAEAF
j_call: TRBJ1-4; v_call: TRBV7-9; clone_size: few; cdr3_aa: ASSQNEKLF
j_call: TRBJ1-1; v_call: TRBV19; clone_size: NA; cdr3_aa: ASLRDRGLNTEAF
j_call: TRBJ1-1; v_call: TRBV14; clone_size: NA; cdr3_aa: ASSRQTSGTEAF
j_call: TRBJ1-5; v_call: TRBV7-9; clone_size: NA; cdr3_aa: ASSLEGGQGHQPQH
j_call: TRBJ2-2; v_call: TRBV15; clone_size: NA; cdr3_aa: ATRRQGTGELF
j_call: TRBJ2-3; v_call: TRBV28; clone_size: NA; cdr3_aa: ASRGTSPDTQY
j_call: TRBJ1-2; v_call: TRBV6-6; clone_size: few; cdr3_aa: ASSYGRGYT
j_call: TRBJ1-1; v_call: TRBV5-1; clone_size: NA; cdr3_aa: ASSLGITNTEAF
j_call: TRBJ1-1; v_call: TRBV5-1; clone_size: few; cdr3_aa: ASSLDRQGTEAF
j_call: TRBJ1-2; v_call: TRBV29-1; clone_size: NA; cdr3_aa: SVGGRWSSDYGYT
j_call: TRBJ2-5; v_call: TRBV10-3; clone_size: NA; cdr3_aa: AISSGARNQETQY
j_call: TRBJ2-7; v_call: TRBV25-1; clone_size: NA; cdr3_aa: ASSEFTSTYEQY
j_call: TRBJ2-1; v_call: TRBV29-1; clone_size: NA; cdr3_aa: SVQGRLSYNEQF
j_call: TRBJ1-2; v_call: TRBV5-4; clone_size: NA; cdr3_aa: ASSLAGAGGYT
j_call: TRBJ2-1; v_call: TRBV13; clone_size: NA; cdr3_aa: ASSHDRGNEQF
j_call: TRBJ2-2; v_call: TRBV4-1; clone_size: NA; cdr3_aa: ASSRYGEGVTGELF
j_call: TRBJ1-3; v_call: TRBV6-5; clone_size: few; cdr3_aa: ASSSQGYPGNTIY
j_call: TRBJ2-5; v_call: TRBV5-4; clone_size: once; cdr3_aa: ASSLGLAGSQETQY